This section outlines one T cell receptor (beta chain) sequence together with its context. The data originate from a study of T-cell reconstitution after alpha-beta-depleted transplantation in children. The CDR3 is made up of 12 amino acids. Trimming removed 2 bases at V and 4 bases at J, with 6 bases between. Unique molecular identifiers featured in how the TCRbeta library was prepared. TCRdb independently ran MiXCR on the PCR reads; one entry per CDR3 protein. Among 440,000 or so distinct CDR3 sequences, 11% were seen once, and the ten largest hold roughly 5.5%. The input for sequencing was PBMCs from the stem cell graft donor, taken from the stem cell graft. The V gene is TRBV12-3 or TRBV12-4, the J gene TRBJ2-7; no reliable D call. The TCR comes from a human donor who donated a stem cell graft to a child with acute myeloid leukemia. This CDR3 reads CASSLIGYEQYF. Written as DNA, the CDR3 is TGTGCCAGCAGTTTAATCGGTTACGAGCAGTACTTC.